This T cell receptor (beta chain) derives from a study of blood T cell repertoires in COVID-19. Study details: T cells, B-cell-depleted T cells, or PBMCs supplied cDNA or gDNA.

The CDR3 extends over 13 amino acids. Trimming removed 7 bases at V and 1 base at J, with 10 bases between. In germline, CDR1 is KGHSH, CDR2 LQKENI. Per the study methods: Using reference gene primer amplification, nucleated cell counts were estimated. Profiling relied on immunoSEQ multiplex PCR, and the TCRdb table lists in-frame clones only, not all of them. V, J and clone size are taken as reported in that table, and D and trimming were inferred from the DNA itself. The sample consists of 110,000 to 150,000 clones, 88% of them appearing once. The TCR originated in a man aged 50 to 59 with active or convalescent COVID-19. The gene calls are TRBV18 and TRBJ2-5; no definite D call. Sequencing was carried out using peripheral blood. The CDR3 region is CASFLSAQETQYF. The CDR3 DNA sequence: TGTGCCAGCTTTCTCAGCGCCCAAGAGACCCAGTACTTC.